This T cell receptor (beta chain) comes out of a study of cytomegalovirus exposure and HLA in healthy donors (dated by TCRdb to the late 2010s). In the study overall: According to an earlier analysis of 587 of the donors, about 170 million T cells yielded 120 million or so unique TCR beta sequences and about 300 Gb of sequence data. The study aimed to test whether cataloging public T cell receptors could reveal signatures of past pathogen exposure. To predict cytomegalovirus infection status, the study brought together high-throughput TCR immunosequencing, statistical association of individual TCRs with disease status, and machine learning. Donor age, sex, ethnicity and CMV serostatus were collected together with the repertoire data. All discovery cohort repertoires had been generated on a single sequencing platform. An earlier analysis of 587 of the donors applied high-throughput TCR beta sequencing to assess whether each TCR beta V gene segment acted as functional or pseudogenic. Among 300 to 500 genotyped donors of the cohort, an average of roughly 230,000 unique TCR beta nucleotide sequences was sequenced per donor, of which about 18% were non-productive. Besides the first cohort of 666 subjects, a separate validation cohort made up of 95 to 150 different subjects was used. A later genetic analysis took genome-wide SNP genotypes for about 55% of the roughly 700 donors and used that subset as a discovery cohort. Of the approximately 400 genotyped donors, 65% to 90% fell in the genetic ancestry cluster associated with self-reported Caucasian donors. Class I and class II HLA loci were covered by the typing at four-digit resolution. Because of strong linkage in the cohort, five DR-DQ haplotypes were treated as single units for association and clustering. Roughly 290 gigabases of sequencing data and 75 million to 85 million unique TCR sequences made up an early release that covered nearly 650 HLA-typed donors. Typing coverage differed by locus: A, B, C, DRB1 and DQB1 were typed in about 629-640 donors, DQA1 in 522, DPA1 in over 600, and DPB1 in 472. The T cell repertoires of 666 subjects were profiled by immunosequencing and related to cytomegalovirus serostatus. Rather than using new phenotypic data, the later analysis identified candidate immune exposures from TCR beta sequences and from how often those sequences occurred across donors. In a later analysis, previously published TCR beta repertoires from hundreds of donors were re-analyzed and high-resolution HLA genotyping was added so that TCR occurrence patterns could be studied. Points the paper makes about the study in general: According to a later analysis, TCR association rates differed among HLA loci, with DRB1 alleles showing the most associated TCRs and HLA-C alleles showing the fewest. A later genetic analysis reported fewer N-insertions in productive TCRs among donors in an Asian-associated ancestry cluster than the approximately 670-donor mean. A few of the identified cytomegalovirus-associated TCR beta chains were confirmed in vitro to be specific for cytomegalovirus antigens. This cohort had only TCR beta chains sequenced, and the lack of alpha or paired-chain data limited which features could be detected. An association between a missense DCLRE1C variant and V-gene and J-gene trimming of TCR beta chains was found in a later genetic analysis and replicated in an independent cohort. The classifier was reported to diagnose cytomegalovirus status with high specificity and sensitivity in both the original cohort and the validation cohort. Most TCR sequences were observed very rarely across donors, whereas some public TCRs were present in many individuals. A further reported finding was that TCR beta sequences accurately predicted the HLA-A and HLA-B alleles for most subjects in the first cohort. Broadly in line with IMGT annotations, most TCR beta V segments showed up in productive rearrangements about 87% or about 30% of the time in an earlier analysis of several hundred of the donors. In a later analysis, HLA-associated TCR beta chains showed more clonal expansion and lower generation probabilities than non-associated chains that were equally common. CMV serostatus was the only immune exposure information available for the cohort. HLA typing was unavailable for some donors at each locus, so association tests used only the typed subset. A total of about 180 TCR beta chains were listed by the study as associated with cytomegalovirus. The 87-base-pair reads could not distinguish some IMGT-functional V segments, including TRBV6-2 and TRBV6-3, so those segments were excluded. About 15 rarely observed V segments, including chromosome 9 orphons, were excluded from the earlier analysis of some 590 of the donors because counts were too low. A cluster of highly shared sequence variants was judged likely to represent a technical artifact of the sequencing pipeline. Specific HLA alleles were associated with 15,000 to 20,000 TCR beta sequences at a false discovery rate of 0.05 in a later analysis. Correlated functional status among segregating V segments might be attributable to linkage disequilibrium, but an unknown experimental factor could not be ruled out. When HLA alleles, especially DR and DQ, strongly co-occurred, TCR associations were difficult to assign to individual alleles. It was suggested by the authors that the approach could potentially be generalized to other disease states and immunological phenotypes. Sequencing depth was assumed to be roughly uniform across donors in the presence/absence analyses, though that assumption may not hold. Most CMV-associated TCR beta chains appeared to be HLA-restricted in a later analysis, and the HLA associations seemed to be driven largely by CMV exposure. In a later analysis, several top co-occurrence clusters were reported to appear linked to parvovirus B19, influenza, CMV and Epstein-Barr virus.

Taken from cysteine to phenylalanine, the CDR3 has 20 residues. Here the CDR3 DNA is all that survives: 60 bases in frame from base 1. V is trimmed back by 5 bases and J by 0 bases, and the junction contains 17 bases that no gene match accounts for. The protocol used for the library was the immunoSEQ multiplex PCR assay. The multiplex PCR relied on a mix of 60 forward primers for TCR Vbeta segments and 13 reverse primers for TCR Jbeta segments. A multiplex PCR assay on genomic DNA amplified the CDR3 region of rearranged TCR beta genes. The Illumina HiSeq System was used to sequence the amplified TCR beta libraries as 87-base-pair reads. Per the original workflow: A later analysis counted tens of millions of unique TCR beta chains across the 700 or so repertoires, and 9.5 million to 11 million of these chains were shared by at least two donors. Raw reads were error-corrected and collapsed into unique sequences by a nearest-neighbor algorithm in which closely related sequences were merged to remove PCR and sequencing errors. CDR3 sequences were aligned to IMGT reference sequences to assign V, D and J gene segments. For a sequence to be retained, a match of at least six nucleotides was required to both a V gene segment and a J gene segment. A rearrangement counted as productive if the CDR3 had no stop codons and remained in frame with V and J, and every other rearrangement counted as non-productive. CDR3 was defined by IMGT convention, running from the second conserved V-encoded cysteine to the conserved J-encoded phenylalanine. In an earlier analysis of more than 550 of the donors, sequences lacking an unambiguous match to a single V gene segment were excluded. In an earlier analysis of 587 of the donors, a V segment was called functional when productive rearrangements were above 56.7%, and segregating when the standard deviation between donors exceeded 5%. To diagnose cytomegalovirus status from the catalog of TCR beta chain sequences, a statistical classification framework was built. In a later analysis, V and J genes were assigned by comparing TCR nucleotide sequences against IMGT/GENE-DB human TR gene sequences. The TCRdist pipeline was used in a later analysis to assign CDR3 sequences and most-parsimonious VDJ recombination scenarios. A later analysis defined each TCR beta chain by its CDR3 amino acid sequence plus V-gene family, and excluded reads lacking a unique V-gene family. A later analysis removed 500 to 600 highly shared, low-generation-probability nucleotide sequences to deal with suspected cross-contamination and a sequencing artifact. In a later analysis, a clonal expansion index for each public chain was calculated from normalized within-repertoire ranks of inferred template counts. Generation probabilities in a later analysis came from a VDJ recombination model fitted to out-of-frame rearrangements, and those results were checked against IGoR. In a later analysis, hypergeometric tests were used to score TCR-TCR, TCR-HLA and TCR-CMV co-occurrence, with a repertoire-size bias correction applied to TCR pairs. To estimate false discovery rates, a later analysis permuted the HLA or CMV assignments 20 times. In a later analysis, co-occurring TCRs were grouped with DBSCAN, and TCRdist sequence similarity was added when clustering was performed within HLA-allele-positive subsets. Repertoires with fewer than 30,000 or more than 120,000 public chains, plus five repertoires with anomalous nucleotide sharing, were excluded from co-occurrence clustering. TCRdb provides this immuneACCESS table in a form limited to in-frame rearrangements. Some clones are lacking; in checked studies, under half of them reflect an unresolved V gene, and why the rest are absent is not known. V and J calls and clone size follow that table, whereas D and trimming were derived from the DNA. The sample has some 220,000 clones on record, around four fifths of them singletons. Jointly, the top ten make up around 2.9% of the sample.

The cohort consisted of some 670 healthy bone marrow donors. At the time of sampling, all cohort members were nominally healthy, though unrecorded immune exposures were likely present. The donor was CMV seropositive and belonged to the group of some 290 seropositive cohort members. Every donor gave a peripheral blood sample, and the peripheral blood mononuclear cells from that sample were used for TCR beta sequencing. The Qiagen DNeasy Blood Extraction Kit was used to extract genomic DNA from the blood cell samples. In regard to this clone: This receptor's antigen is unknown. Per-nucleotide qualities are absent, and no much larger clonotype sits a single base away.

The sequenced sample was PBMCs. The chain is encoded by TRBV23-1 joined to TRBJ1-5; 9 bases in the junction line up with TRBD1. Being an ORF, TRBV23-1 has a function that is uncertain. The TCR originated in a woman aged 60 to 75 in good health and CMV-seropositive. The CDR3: CASSFSRETGGLVSNQPQHF. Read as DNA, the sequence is TGCGCCAGCAGTTTTTCACGGGAGACAGGGGGACTAGTTAGCAATCAGCCCCAGCATTTT.